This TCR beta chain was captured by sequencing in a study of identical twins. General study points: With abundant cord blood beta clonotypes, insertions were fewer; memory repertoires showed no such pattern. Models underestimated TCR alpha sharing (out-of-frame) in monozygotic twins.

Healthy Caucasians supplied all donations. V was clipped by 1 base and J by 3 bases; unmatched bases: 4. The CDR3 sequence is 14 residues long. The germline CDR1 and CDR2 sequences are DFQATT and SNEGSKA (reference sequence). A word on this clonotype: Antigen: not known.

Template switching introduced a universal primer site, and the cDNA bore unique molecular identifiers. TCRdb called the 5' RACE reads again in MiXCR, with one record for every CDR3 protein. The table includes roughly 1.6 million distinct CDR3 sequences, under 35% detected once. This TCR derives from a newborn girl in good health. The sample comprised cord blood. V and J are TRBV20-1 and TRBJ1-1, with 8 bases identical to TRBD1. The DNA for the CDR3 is TGCAGTGCTAGAGCCCAGGGGGCGGACACTGAAGCTTTCTTT. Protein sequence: CSARAQGADTEAFF.